The 22 T cell receptor beta chains in this list originate from one sample, sequenced in a study of radiotherapy plus CTLA-4 blockade in lung cancer. TCRdb keeps only in-frame clones here, not all; method: immunoSEQ multiplex PCR. The sample has approximately 34,000 clones; roughly three quarters are singletons. Specimen: peripheral blood, collected from a patient treated with radiotherapy plus ipilimumab. Receptors originate from a human donor with non-small cell lung cancer who had stable disease on radiotherapy plus ipilimumab.

The count of this clone is one. This sequence joins TRBV25-1 and TRBJ2-7; a possible D gene is TRBD2 (5 bases). The CDR3 length is 13 residues. CDR1 and CDR2 from the germline V gene are MGHDK and SYGVNS. The germline V and J ends were trimmed by 7 bases and 4 bases, with 14 bases remaining between them. For the CDR3, the DNA is TGTGCCAGCACCCGGGGTAGCTATTACGAGCAGTACTTC. Encoded protein: CASTRGSYYEQYF.

The chain is built from TRBV5-1 and TRBJ2-1, with D perhaps TRBD2 (7 bases). Germline CDR1 and CDR2: SGHRS and YFSETQ. Trimming pared 2 bases from V and 5 bases from J, leaving 23 bases between. This CDR3 is 18 amino acids long. This chain's CDR3 is CASSFRGVLARTDNEQFF. In nucleotides, the CDR3 is TGCGCCAGCAGCTTCCGGGGGGTACTAGCGAGGACAGACAATGAGCAGTTCTTC.

This clone was recorded once. The CDR3 loop reads CASSLSPGTSNEQFF. The DNA of the CDR3 is TGCGCCAGCAGCTTAAGCCCCGGGACTAGCAATGAGCAGTTCTTC. This chain joins TRBV5-1 and TRBJ2-1, with TRBD2 identical over 8 bases. The V gene's germline CDR1 is SGHRS and CDR2 YFSETQ. The CDR3 runs 15 residues. The J segment lost 6 bases and the V segment lost 2 bases, leaving 7 bases of the junction unmatched. The variable domain in full, with the rest retrieved from reference TRBV5-1 and TRBJ2-1, is KAGVTQTPRYLIKTRGQQVTLSCSPISGHRSVSWYQQTPGQGLQFLFEYFSETQRNKGNFPGRFSGRQFSNSRSEMNVSTLELGDSALYLCASSLSPGTSNEQFFGPGTRLTVL.

With respect to this clone: This sample also contains other DNA sequences that code for the same CDR3. The chain couples TRBV9 to TRBJ2-2; no reliable D call. The V gene's germline CDR1 is SGDLS and CDR2 YYNGEE. V was pared by 0 bases and J by 2 bases, with 8 bases between. The CDR3 is 15 amino acids. CDR3 in DNA: TGTGCCAGCAGCGTAGGAGGTAGCAACACCGGGGAGCTGTTTTTT. Translation: CASSVGGSNTGELFF. The whole variable domain, remainder taken from reference TRBV9 and TRBJ2-2, is DSGVTQTPKHLITATGQRVTLRCSPRSGDLSVYWYQQSLDQGLQFLIQYYNGEERAKGNILERFSAQQFPDLHSELNLSSLELGDSALYFCASSVGGSNTGELFFGEGSRLTVL.

The V gene is TRBV28, the J gene TRBJ2-5, with 8 positions matching TRBD2. V shed 8 bases and J 5 bases; nucleotides not matched to a gene: 16. The CDR3 runs to 16 residues. Per the germline V gene, CDR1 is MDHEN and CDR2 is SYDVKM. CDR3 sequence: CASSSGRKARGETQYF. DNA for the CDR3: TGTGCCAGCTCGAGCGGGAGAAAGGCCCGAGGGGAGACCCAGTACTTC.

The gene calls are TRBV6-1 and TRBJ2-2; a possible D gene is TRBD2 (5 bases). The V gene's germline CDR1 is MNHNS and CDR2 SASEGT. Deletions cut 6 bases from V and 0 bases from J, with 11 bases between. The length of the CDR3 is 15 residues. CDR3 protein: CASRSSATNTGELFF. The CDR3, as DNA: TGTGCCAGCAGGAGTAGCGCGACGAACACCGGGGAGCTGTTTTTT.

This chain connects TRBV5-4 to TRBJ2-2; maybe TRBD1 (6 bases). The V end was cut by 6 bases, the J end by 4 bases, with 16 bases between. The CDR3 runs 15 residues. The germline V gene has CDR1 SGHNT and CDR2 YYREEE (reference sequence). CDR3 sequence reads: CASTWGTRVTGELFF. The CDR3 DNA sequence: TGTGCCAGCACTTGGGGGACAAGGGTCACCGGGGAGCTGTTTTTT.

On this clone: This sample also contains other DNA sequences that code for the same CDR3. The rearrangement uses TRBV5-1 and TRBJ2-7, with unresolved D. The CDR3 is made up of 14 amino acids. CDR1 is SGHRS, CDR2 YFSETQ, per germline. Trimming shortened V by 2 bases and J by 2 bases, and 11 bases separated the two germline ends. The CDR3 protein is CASSFVQATYEQYF. In DNA, the CDR3 is TGCGCCAGCAGCTTTGTGCAGGCAACCTACGAGCAGTACTTC. Full variable domain (remainder filled in from reference TRBV5-1 and TRBJ2-7): KAGVTQTPRYLIKTRGQQVTLSCSPISGHRSVSWYQQTPGQGLQFLFEYFSETQRNKGNFPGRFSGRQFSNSRSEMNVSTLELGDSALYLCASSFVQATYEQYFGPGTRLTVT.

In its sample, this clone was seen once. J is TRBJ2-3 and V is TRBV21-1; TRBD2 was called by the table and not checked on the DNA. TRBV21-1 is shown as a pseudogene. The CDR3 covers 18 residues. CDR3 nucleotide sequence: TGTGCCAGCAGCAAAGGACTAGCGGGAGGGCCCGGCACAGATACGCAGTATTTT. Translating it yields CASSKGLAGGPGTDTQYF.

This clone was found a few times. In the same sample, other DNA sequences code for this CDR3. The chain uses TRBV5-6 and TRBJ2-7; 13 bases agree with TRBD2. Germline loops: CDR1 SGHDT, CDR2 YYEEEE. The trim removed 4 bases at V and 6 bases at J, leaving 16 bases unmatched. The CDR3 is 18 residues long. CDR3 residues: CASSPTARTSGSLFEQYF. Written as DNA, the CDR3 is TGTGCCAGCAGCCCAACTGCCCGGACTAGCGGGAGTTTGTTCGAGCAGTACTTC.

In this sample, this clone turned up a few times. The V gene is TRBV6-6, the J gene TRBJ2-7; 8 nucleotides match TRBD2. J gave up 3 bases and V 7 bases, and 8 bases lay outside the gene matches. The CDR3 sequence is 14 residues long. The V gene's germline CDR1 is MNHNY and CDR2 SVGAGI (reference sequence). The CDR3 sequence: CASTGEREFYEQYF. The CDR3 nucleotides read TGTGCCAGCACCGGTGAGCGGGAGTTCTACGAGCAGTACTTC.

This chain joins TRBV7-2 and TRBJ1-1; no clear D. V lost 5 bases to trimming and J lost 6 bases, with 16 bases between them. Per the germline V gene, CDR1 is SGHTA and CDR2 is FQGNSA. The CDR3 length is 14 residues. CDR3 DNA sequence: TGTGCCAGCAGCCGTTCCTCCCTTATCGCTGAAGCTTTCTTT. Translating gives CASSRSSLIAEAFF.

The rearrangement joins TRBV28 to TRBJ1-5; TRBD1 might be the D (5 bases). The CDR3 spans 15 residues. CDR1 is MDHEN, CDR2 SYDVKM, per germline. V lost 2 bases, J lost 7 bases, and 15 bases lay in between. The CDR3 nucleotides are TGTGCCAGCAGTTTACCCGAGGGACGAGGGCAGCCCCAGCATTTT. This sequence encodes CASSLPEGRGQPQHF.

This chain connects TRBV5-6 to TRBJ2-2; D may be TRBD1 (6 bases). This CDR3 is built from 16 residues. CDR1 is SGHDT and CDR2 is YYEEEE in the germline V gene. The V gene lost 6 bases and the J gene lost 1 base, with 16 bases spanning the gap. CDR3 residues: CASITWGRRNTGELFF. Here the CDR3 DNA reads TGTGCCAGCATCACCTGGGGGCGCAGGAACACCGGGGAGCTGTTTTTT.

This clone has only a few counts. The chain has TRBV7-2 and TRBJ1-3; no clear D gene. Germline V gene lookup returns CDR1 SGHTA and CDR2 FQGNSA. V was trimmed by 4 bases and J by 3 bases, leaving 10 bases between them. The CDR3 extends over 14 amino acids. CDR3 loop: CASSSGSIGNTIYF. CDR3 coding DNA: TGTGCCAGCAGCTCGGGGTCCATTGGAAACACCATATATTTT.

J is TRBJ1-1 and V is TRBV5-1; TRBD1 agrees at 7 bases. Germline CDR1 is SGHRS and CDR2 is YFSETQ. The CDR3 runs 19 residues. V lost 2 bases, J lost 1 base, and 17 bases stayed unmatched. CDR3 sequence (DNA): TGCGCCAGCAGCTTTTTATTTGCCAGACAGGGTTCGGGGAACACTGAAGCTTTCTTT. Its translation is CASSFLFARQGSGNTEAFF.

This clone was picked up a small number of times. The gene calls are TRBV7-3 and TRBJ2-1, with 7 bases lining up with TRBD2. Germline V CDR1 and CDR2: SGHTA, FQGTGA. This CDR3 is built from 14 residues. J was trimmed by 2 bases and V by 5 bases; bases with no gene match: 3. CDR3 bases: TGTGCCAGCAGCGCTAGCGGTGCCTACAATGAGCAGTTCTTC. Encoded protein: CASSASGAYNEQFF.

This clone was detected a few times. The chain joins TRBV7-2 to TRBJ2-1; D is undetermined. Trimming pared 5 bases from V and 4 bases from J, leaving 15 bases between. Germline V lookup: CDR1 SGHTA, CDR2 FQGNSA. The CDR3 has 15 residues. CDR3 DNA sequence: TGTGCCAGCAGCCTGACTGGGGTTGCGTACAATGAGCAGTTCTTC. Its protein product is CASSLTGVAYNEQFF.

The genes are TRBV18 and TRBJ2-7, with no clear D. Germline values: CDR1 KGHSH, CDR2 LQKENI. The V end was cut by 5 bases, the J end by 2 bases, with 13 bases between. The CDR3 spans 14 residues. The CDR3 DNA reads TGTGCCAGCTCAGTCGCTCCCCAAACCTACGAGCAGTACTTC. This translates into CASSVAPQTYEQYF.

The chain uses TRBV2 and TRBJ2-6; maybe TRBD1 (6 bases). CDR1 is SNHLY, CDR2 FYNNEI, per germline. The CDR3 length is 15 residues. Trimming left V 5 bases short and J 3 bases short, with 11 bases between. The CDR3: CASSPQGLGANVLTF. For the CDR3, the DNA is TGTGCCAGCAGTCCACAGGGTCTTGGGGCCAACGTCCTGACTTTC.

This sequence joins TRBV7-9 and TRBJ2-7, with 9 nucleotides matching TRBD2. Germline V gene data show CDR1 as SEHNR and CDR2 as FQNEAQ (reference sequence). With 8 bases clipped from V and 4 bases from J, the junction kept 9 bases outside the gene matches. The CDR3 loop spans 14 amino acids. CDR3 loop: CASCPSGNSYEQYF. The DNA of the CDR3 is TGTGCCAGCTGCCCTAGCGGGAATTCGTACGAGCAGTACTTC.

The rearrangement uses TRBV6-5 and TRBJ1-6; possible D gene TRBD1, 6 bases. The CDR3 is made up of 14 amino acids. Germline CDR1 and CDR2: MNHEY and SVGAGI. Trimming cost V 6 bases and J 8 bases, with 14 bases left between them. CDR3: CASSPQGSHSPLHF. In DNA form, the CDR3 reads TGTGCCAGCAGCCCACAGGGATCCCATTCACCCCTCCACTTT.